This paragraph reports one T cell receptor beta chain. Its antigen is currently unknown. Trimming left V 0 bases short and J 7 bases short, with 11 bases between. In germline, CDR1 is SGHRS, CDR2 YFSETQ. The CDR3 extends over 15 amino acids. No ophthalmopathy progression within 18 months constituted stable Graves' hyperthyroidism. Each 10 ml fresh peripheral blood draw supplied the PBMCs. Template material for amplifying TCR beta CDR3 regions consisted of RNA transcripts. First-round RT-PCR targeting the TCR CDR3 was performed with the HTBI primer set. TCRdb itself ran the multiplex PCR reads through MiXCR, one entry per CDR3 protein. This sample yields about 420,000 distinct CDR3 sequences, of which about 13% are seen a single time; more than 4.5% belongs to the top ten. These data come from a study of T cells in Graves' hyperthyroidism and ophthalmopathy. Study-level results: In validation, the model predicted ophthalmopathy. These predictions came a median roughly six months before onset. Blood shared most expanded thyroid clonotypes above 0.001.

This TCR derives from a young woman with Graves' hyperthyroidism. Sequenced: blood. V is TRBV5-1 and J is TRBJ1-6, with D possibly TRBD1 on 6 matching bases. This CDR3 is CASSLEGGKNSPLHF. CDR3 nucleotides: TGCGCCAGCAGCTTGGAGGGGGGTAAAAATTCACCCCTCCACTTT.